This T cell receptor (beta chain) was obtained from a study of OX40 agonist ivuxolimab in advanced cancers. Study-wide context: Participants, 82.7% male, averaged roughly 60 years of age, ranging from roughly 23 to 80. Whole-study results and caveats: There were, on average, more expanded clones in CD8+ T cells than in CD4+. CD4+ and CD8+ T cells in blood underwent clonal expansion by week 6 at 0.1 to 3.0 mg/kg.

Per germline, CDR1 SGHRS and CDR2 YFSETQ. Trimming shortened V by 7 bases and J by 6 bases, and 20 bases separated the two germline ends. CDR3 length equals 15 residues. Measured with immunoSEQ multiplex PCR; TCRdb has only the in-frame clones, and not every one. The sample consists of fewer than 90,000 clones, about 89% of them appearing once. With respect to this clone: Its antigen is undetermined.

The specimen was CD4+ or CD8+ T cells sorted from blood, collected in a trial of the OX40 agonist ivuxolimab. The chain couples TRBV5-1 to TRBJ2-1; D tentatively fits TRBD1 or TRBD2 (5 bases each). The receptor's source is an adult with an advanced solid tumor such as melanoma, head and neck, liver or kidney cancer. The CDR3 loop reads CASRRGAPAPNEQFF. The CDR3 coding sequence is TGCGCCAGCCGGAGAGGGGCCCCGGCCCCCAATGAGCAGTTCTTC.